Below, 23 T cell receptor beta chains from the same sample are listed, as sequenced in a study of OX40 agonist ivuxolimab in advanced cancers. This table comes from immunoSEQ multiplex PCR, and its TCRdb copy is limited to in-frame clones, with some not included. The sample includes about 74,000 clones, 75% to 85% of them seen just once. This material consisted of CD4+ or CD8+ T cells sorted from blood, taken in a trial of the OX40 agonist ivuxolimab. The receptors derive from an adult with an advanced solid tumor such as melanoma, head and neck, liver or kidney cancer.

This clone was detected only a few times. The V and J genes are TRBV6-5 and TRBJ2-2; D is unresolved. CDR1 is MNHEY and CDR2 is SVGAGI in the germline V gene. The CDR3 contains 15 residues. The germline V and J ends were trimmed by 3 bases and 1 base, with 9 bases remaining between them. CDR3 region: CASSYGTLNTGELFF. The CDR3, as DNA: TGTGCCAGCAGTTATGGCACATTGAACACCGGGGAGCTGTTTTTT.

V is TRBV9 and J is TRBJ1-2; no definite D call. V was cut by 4 bases and J by 7 bases, with 14 bases left in between. There are 13 residues in the CDR3. Looked up from germline, CDR1 is SGDLS and CDR2 is YYNGEE. The CDR3 bases are TGTGCCAGCAGCCTACAGCCCCCCGCTGGCTACACCTTC. This gives the protein CASSLQPPAGYTF.

The chain is built from TRBV7-8 and TRBJ1-3; 8 bases align to TRBD1. CDR3 length: 15 amino acids. The V gene end was trimmed by 5 bases and the J gene end by 3 bases; junction bases not matched to a gene: 6. Germline-derived CDR1 and CDR2 are SGHVS and FQNEAQ. This chain's CDR3 is CASSQGAGVGNTIYF. In nucleotides, the CDR3 is TGTGCCAGCAGCCAGGGGGCAGGGGTTGGAAACACCATATATTTT. Using reference TRBV7-8 and TRBJ1-3 for the parts outside the CDR3, the full variable domain is GAGVSQSPRYKVAKRGQDVALRCDPISGHVSLFWYQQALGQGPEFLTYFQNEAQLDKSGLPSDRFFAERPEGSVSTLKIQRTQQEDSAVYLCASSQGAGVGNTIYFGEGSWLTVV.

V and J are TRBV7-2 and TRBJ2-1, with D uncertain. The CDR3 is 15 residues long. Germline values: CDR1 SGHTA, CDR2 FQGNSA. The V end lost 5 bases, the J end lost 2 bases, and 13 bases lay between the germline ends. CDR3: CASSLLGAPYNEQFF. The CDR3 nucleotides read TGTGCCAGCAGCCTGCTCGGCGCCCCCTACAATGAGCAGTTCTTC. Combining the CDR3 with reference TRBV7-2 and TRBJ2-1 gives the whole variable domain GAGVSQSPSNKVTEKGKDVELRCDPISGHTALYWYRQSLGQGLEFLIYFQGNSAPDKSGLPSDRFSAERTGGSVSTLTIQRTQQEDSAVYLCASSLLGAPYNEQFFGPGTRLTVL.

V gene TRBV7-2 combines with J gene TRBJ2-7; 8 bases line up with TRBD1. This CDR3 has 15 amino acids. J gave up 7 bases and V 1 base, and 9 bases lay outside the gene matches. Germline assignment: CDR1 SGHTA and CDR2 FQGNSA. CDR3 sequence (DNA): TGTGCCAGCAGCTTAGTCCTGGACAGGGCGGGGGAGCAGTACTTC. Translating gives CASSLVLDRAGEQYF.

The chain has TRBV5-1 and TRBJ2-1, with no clear D. CDR1 is SGHRS and CDR2 is YFSETQ in the germline V gene. Trimming removed 4 bases at V and 2 bases at J, with 13 bases between. CDR3 length equals 15 residues. The CDR3 is CASSRIREPYNEQFF. CDR3 bases: TGCGCCAGCAGCCGAATCCGCGAACCCTACAATGAGCAGTTCTTC. Together with reference TRBV5-1 and TRBJ2-1, the CDR3 gives the full variable domain: KAGVTQTPRYLIKTRGQQVTLSCSPISGHRSVSWYQQTPGQGLQFLFEYFSETQRNKGNFPGRFSGRQFSNSRSEMNVSTLELGDSALYLCASSRIREPYNEQFFGPGTRLTVL.

The table lists this clone with a few counts. The J gene is TRBJ1-1, the V gene TRBV4-3; no reliable D call. There are 14 residues in the CDR3. Trimming removed 4 bases from V and 1 base from J, with 10 bases in between. Germline values: CDR1 LGHNA, CDR2 YSLEER. The CDR3 loop is CASSLDRTNTEAFF. Written as DNA, the CDR3 is TGCGCCAGCAGCCTAGACCGGACGAACACTGAAGCTTTCTTT.

The V call is TRBV7-3, the J call TRBJ2-3; D unclear. CDR3 size: 14 residues. Trimming took 5 bases from V and 1 from J, leaving 10 bases between them. The germline gives CDR1 SGHTA, CDR2 FQGTGA. The CDR3: CASSRAVGTDTQYF. CDR3 bases: TGTGCCAGCAGCCGCGCGGTGGGCACAGATACGCAGTATTTT.

This sequence joins TRBV9 and TRBJ2-2, with D possibly TRBD2 on 7 matching bases. The CDR3 is made up of 18 amino acids. V gave up 0 bases and J gave up 6 bases, with 21 bases separating them. The germline V gene has CDR1 SGDLS and CDR2 YYNGEE. CDR3 in DNA: TGTGCCAGCAGCGTAGCTCTTTTGGGGGAGGGGGTCCCCGGGGAGCTGTTTTTT. It codes for CASSVALLGEGVPGELFF.

The chain carries TRBV7-2 and TRBJ1-1; D ambiguous. V was trimmed by 5 bases and J by 8 bases, leaving 15 bases between them. CDR3 size: 13 residues. Per the germline V gene, CDR1 is SGHTA and CDR2 is FQGNSA. CDR3: CASSQTNDQEAFF. The CDR3 region has the DNA TGTGCCAGCAGCCAGACAAACGACCAGGAAGCTTTCTTT.

The V gene is TRBV6-1, the J gene TRBJ2-1, with 7 bases aligning to TRBD2. CDR1 MNHNS and CDR2 SASEGT come from the germline V gene. With V trimmed by 7 bases and J by 3 bases, 6 bases remained unmatched. CDR3 size: 14 residues. The CDR3 protein is CASTDQRDYNEQFF. For the CDR3, the DNA is TGTGCCAGCACCGACCAGCGGGACTACAATGAGCAGTTCTTC.

The chain carries TRBV11-2 and TRBJ2-2, with 10 bases aligning to TRBD2. The CDR3 length is 16 residues. V gave up 6 bases and J gave up 0 bases; unmatched junction bases: 4. The germline V gene has CDR1 SGHAT and CDR2 FQNNGV. The CDR3 reads CASRQGLAANTGELFF. CDR3 sequence (DNA): TGTGCCAGCAGACAAGGACTAGCGGCGAACACCGGGGAGCTGTTTTTT.

The chain employs TRBV5-1 and TRBJ1-4; TRBD1 is a possible D gene (5 bases). V was trimmed by 4 bases and J by 7 bases, leaving 17 bases between them. Germline V gives CDR1 SGHRS, CDR2 YFSETQ. This CDR3 spans 15 amino acids. The CDR3 DNA sequence: TGCGCCAGCAGCCCCGGCGGGGGTTGGAGTGAAAAACTGTTTTTT. Encoded protein: CASSPGGGWSEKLFF.

This clone was seen only a few times. The gene calls are TRBV19 and TRBJ1-1; perhaps TRBD1 as D (5 bases). V lost 3 bases and J lost 1, with 12 bases in between. CDR3 length: 15 amino acids. Germline values: CDR1 LNHDA, CDR2 SQIVND (reference sequence). CDR3 residues: CASSIPEGRNTEAFF. CDR3 nucleotides: TGTGCCAGTAGTATTCCGGAGGGGAGGAACACTGAAGCTTTCTTT.

This rearrangement joins TRBV5-6 to TRBJ2-2, with 7 positions matching TRBD2. This CDR3 spans 15 amino acids. With V trimmed by 0 bases and J by 6 bases, 5 bases remained unmatched. Germline V lookup: CDR1 SGHDT, CDR2 YYEEEE. CDR3 sequence reads: CASSLVGTTSGELFF. The CDR3 nucleotides are TGTGCCAGCAGCTTGGTAGGGACTACCTCCGGGGAGCTGTTTTTT. The variable domain in full, completed from reference TRBV5-6 and TRBJ2-2, reads DAGVTQSPTHLIKTRGQQVTLRCSPKSGHDTVSWYQQALGQGPQFIFQYYEEEERQRGNFPDRFSGHQFPNYSSELNVNALLLGDSALYLCASSLVGTTSGELFFGEGSRLTVL.

The genes are TRBV7-9 and TRBJ2-5; D not resolved. The CDR3 totals 12 residues. In germline, CDR1 is SEHNR, CDR2 FQNEAQ (reference sequence). V lost 5 bases, J lost 5 bases, and 9 bases lay in between. The CDR3 protein is CASSTTWETQYF. The CDR3 DNA follows: TGTGCCAGCAGCACGACATGGGAGACCCAGTACTTC. The whole variable domain, filled in from reference TRBV7-9 and TRBJ2-5, reads DTGVSQNPRHKITKRGQNVTFRCDPISEHNRLYWYRQTLGQGPEFLTYFQNEAQLEKSRLLSDRFSAERPKGSFSTLEIQRTEQGDSAMYLCASSTTWETQYFGPGTRLLVL.

The genes are TRBV5-1 and TRBJ2-5; the D is unclear. The DNA end lines up better with TRBJ2-7; the J call may be wrong. Germline-derived CDR1 and CDR2 are SGHRS and YFSETQ. The CDR3 has 15 amino acids. The CDR3 sequence is CASSLGGTASYEQYF. The CDR3 DNA reads as TGCGCCAGCAGCTTGGGGGGTACTGCCAGCTACGAGCAGTACTTC.

The rearrangement links TRBV19 to TRBJ2-1; a possible D gene is TRBD2 (6 bases). The germline gives CDR1 LNHDA, CDR2 SQIVND (reference sequence). The ends were cut back, 2 bases at V and 5 bases at J, with 10 bases in the middle. CDR3 length equals 14 residues. The CDR3 loop reads CASSISRGNNEQFF. CDR3 sequence (DNA): TGTGCCAGTAGTATAAGTCGGGGGAACAATGAGCAGTTCTTC.

The rearrangement links TRBV21-1 to TRBJ2-5; the table names TRBD1, a call not compared with the DNA. TRBV21-1 is classified as a pseudogene. The CDR3 is made up of 13 amino acids. CDR3 sequence reads: CANALLPGETQYF. The CDR3 DNA reads TGTGCCAACGCTCTTTTGCCAGGAGAGACCCAGTACTTC.

This clone came up once. V is TRBV7-2 and J is TRBJ1-2, with 11 positions matching TRBD1. V shed 5 bases, J shed 4 bases, and the junction held 6 bases outside the gene matches. Germline V gene data show CDR1 as SGHTA and CDR2 as FQGNSA. The CDR3 extends over 15 amino acids. CDR3 sequence reads: CASSQGTGGAYGYTF. The CDR3 nucleotides read TGTGCCAGCAGCCAGGGGACAGGGGGTGCCTATGGCTACACCTTC.

The rearrangement uses TRBV5-1 and TRBJ2-1; D is tentatively TRBD1 or TRBD2 (5 bases each). The germline V gene has CDR1 SGHRS and CDR2 YFSETQ. The V end lost 7 bases, the J end lost 4 bases, and 18 bases lay between the germline ends. This CDR3 contains 15 residues. The CDR3 is CASLAGEGPYNEQFF. In DNA form, the CDR3 reads TGCGCCAGCCTGGCTGGCGAGGGGCCTTACAATGAGCAGTTCTTC.

This clone was recorded once. This chain uses TRBV19 with TRBJ2-7; 7 positions match TRBD1. CDR3 length: 15 amino acids. Looked up from germline, CDR1 is LNHDA and CDR2 is SQIVND (reference sequence). V lost 9 bases and J lost 2; bases outside the gene matches: 13. The DNA for the CDR3 is TGTGCCAGCCGCGCCTTGGGGACAGAAACCTACGAGCAGTACTTC. This gives the protein CASRALGTETYEQYF. The complete variable domain, with remaining parts taken from reference TRBV19 and TRBJ2-7, reads DGGITQSPKYLFRKEGQNVTLSCEQNLNHDAMYWYRQDPGQGLRLIYYSQIVNDFQKGDIAEGYSVSREKKESFPLTVTSAQKNPTAFYLCASRALGTETYEQYFGPGTRLTVT.

The J gene is TRBJ1-2, the V gene TRBV2; D not certain. Germline CDR1 and CDR2: SNHLY and FYNNEI. The CDR3 is 13 amino acids. V lost 3 bases to trimming and J lost 9 bases, with 14 bases between them. Written as DNA, the CDR3 is TGTGCCAGCAGTGAGGGCCTCAAAGTGAGCTACACCTTC. Protein product: CASSEGLKVSYTF.